This T cell receptor (beta chain) stems from a study of blood T cells in healthy people across ages. Each donor gave approximately 9.5 milliliters of peripheral blood. PBMCs were isolated at a quantity of at least 6 million per sample. The amount of total RNA extracted per sample was at least 5.5 micrograms. Using a J-beta primer mix together with a sample-barcoded 5' primer, a second PCR was run for about 6 to 11 cycles. TCRdb analysed the 5' RACE reads with MiXCR anew, one entry per CDR3 protein. The top ten clones hold around 21% of a sample with some 800,000 distinct CDR3 sequences, more than 40% of them seen once. V shed 0 bases and J shed 0 bases, with 9 bases lying between them. Germline V gene data show CDR1 as SGHRS and CDR2 as YFSETQ. The CDR3 runs 15 residues.

V gene TRBV5-1 combines with J gene TRBJ1-2; D is undetermined. Input material: blood. This clonotype was obtained from a man in his 60s in good health. The DNA for the CDR3 is TGCGCCAGCAGCTTGGATGGGCGGTCTAACTATGGCTACACCTTC. This gives the protein CASSLDGRSNYGYTF.